This T cell receptor beta chain was identified in a study of neoadjuvant nivolumab and ipilimumab in lung cancer. Here immunoSEQ multiplex PCR was the method, and the copy in TCRdb shows in-frame clones only, minus some. The data hold about 30,000 clones, with around 80% observed a single time. This clone has just a few counts. V shed 5 bases and J shed 10 bases, with 14 bases lying between them. Per the germline V gene, CDR1 is MNHNS and CDR2 is SASEGT. CDR3 length equals 12 residues. Sequences were derived from tumor tissue, sampled after neoadjuvant nivolumab, alone or with ipilimumab, at or shortly before surgery. The chain uses TRBV6-1 and TRBJ1-1; D gene uncertain. This receptor was identified in an adult with non-small cell lung cancer. The CDR3 here is CASSHNTKTAFF. CDR3 nucleotides: TGTGCCAGCAGTCACAATACAAAGACAGCTTTCTTT.